What follows are 27 T cell receptor beta chains derived from one specimen sequenced in a study of radiotherapy plus CTLA-4 blockade in lung cancer. Clones were sequenced by immunoSEQ multiplex PCR, and TCRdb holds only the in-frame ones, with some missing. The sample contains about 56,000 clones, less than 85% of which appear only once. Sequenced here: peripheral blood, sampled from a patient treated with radiotherapy plus ipilimumab. Receptors were obtained from a human donor with non-small cell lung cancer who had a complete response to radiotherapy plus ipilimumab.

The CDR3 spells CASSLDSGANTEAFF. The CDR3 region has the DNA TGTGCCAGCAGCTTAGACAGCGGCGCGAACACTGAAGCTTTCTTT. The chain links TRBV7-2 to TRBJ1-1; D is unresolved. The germline V gene has CDR1 SGHTA and CDR2 FQGNSA. With 1 base removed from V and 1 base from J, the gap between germline ends came to 10 bases. This CDR3 contains 15 residues. Variable domain in full (rest from reference TRBV7-2 and TRBJ1-1): GAGVSQSPSNKVTEKGKDVELRCDPISGHTALYWYRQSLGQGLEFLIYFQGNSAPDKSGLPSDRFSAERTGGSVSTLTIQRTQQEDSAVYLCASSLDSGANTEAFFGQGTRLTVV.

CDR3 sequence reads: CASIEFRQGTPTEQYV. CDR3 sequence (DNA): TGTGCCAGCATAGAATTTAGACAGGGGACTCCCACCGAGCAGTACGTC. V is TRBV6-7 and J is TRBJ2-7; 8 bases fit TRBD1. TRBV6-7 carries the ORF label, with uncertain function. V gave up 7 bases and J gave up 6 bases; unmatched junction bases: 17. The CDR3 runs 16 residues.

The J gene is TRBJ1-1, the V gene TRBV7-9; 8 bases agree with TRBD1. The junction had 15 bases not matched to a gene; V was cut back by 5 bases and J by 10 bases. The CDR3 runs to 15 residues. CDR1 SEHNR and CDR2 FQNEAQ come from the germline V gene (reference sequence). The CDR3 loop reads CASSLGPGQGWLAFF. CDR3 DNA: TGTGCCAGCAGCCTCGGACCCGGACAGGGATGGTTAGCTTTCTTT.

Here the CDR3 reads CARSLFLARNSYEQYF. The CDR3 DNA sequence: TGTGCCAGAAGCCTGTTTCTAGCGCGAAATTCCTACGAGCAGTACTTC. The rearrangement joins TRBV5-3 to TRBJ2-7; TRBD2 is a possible D gene (6 bases). TRBV5-3 is an open reading frame, and its role is uncertain. Trimming shortened V by 4 bases and J by 1 base, and 18 bases separated the two germline ends. This CDR3 has 16 residues.

V and J are TRBV7-9 and TRBJ2-1; TRBD2 aligns across 11 bases. CDR3 length equals 15 residues. Germline trimming cut 3 bases from V and 6 bases from J; bases unmatched to any gene: 4. Germline lookup yields CDR1 SEHNR and CDR2 FQNEAQ (reference sequence). CDR3 nucleotides: TGTGCCAGCAGCTTGGCTAGCGGGAGGCTCAATGAGCAGTTCTTC. Its translation is CASSLASGRLNEQFF.

This clone appeared a few times. The chain employs TRBV11-3 and TRBJ2-1, with TRBD2 identical over 10 bases. Germline trimming cut 2 bases from V and 4 bases from J; bases unmatched to any gene: 11. The CDR3 consists of 18 residues. CDR1 SGHNT and CDR2 YENEEA come from the germline V gene. CDR3 sequence (DNA): TGTGCCAGCAGCTTACATTTAGCGGGAGGTGTGGGGTACAATGAGCAGTTCTTC. Translation: CASSLHLAGGVGYNEQFF.

The chain carries TRBV2 and TRBJ2-6, with D perhaps matching TRBD2 (6 bases). Per germline, CDR1 SNHLY and CDR2 FYNNEI. The length of the CDR3 is 17 residues. V was shortened by 4 bases and J by 0 bases, with 13 bases between the two germline ends. The DNA of the CDR3 is TGTGCCAGCAGTGGGGACTCCGGGGCCTCTGGGGCCAACGTCCTGACTTTC. Its translation is CASSGDSGASGANVLTF. The full variable domain, with the rest looked up from reference TRBV2 and TRBJ2-6, is EPEVTQTPSHQVTQMGQEVILRCVPISNHLYFYWYRQILGQKVEFLVSFYNNEISEKSEIFDDQFSVERPDGSNFTLKIRSTKLEDSAMYFCASSGDSGASGANVLTFGAGSRLTVL.

The CDR3 loop is CASRADLANYGYTF. CDR3 coding DNA: TGTGCCAGCAGGGCCGACCTAGCTAACTATGGCTACACCTTC. This chain joins TRBV6-1 and TRBJ1-2; D call uncertain. This CDR3 is 14 amino acids long. Between the trimmed V and J ends, which lost 6 bases and 0 bases, there was a span of 11 bases. CDR1 and CDR2 from the germline V gene are MNHNS and SASEGT.

A single count supports this clone. The V gene is TRBV5-1, the J gene TRBJ1-6; D gene unclear. With 4 bases removed from V and 8 bases from J, the gap between germline ends came to 13 bases. The CDR3 is 14 amino acids. The germline gives CDR1 SGHRS, CDR2 YFSETQ. CDR3 DNA sequence: TGCGCCAGCAGCGCCAGGCTTCAGGATTCACCCCTCCACTTT. Its translation is CASSARLQDSPLHF. The variable domain in full, with the rest retrieved from reference TRBV5-1 and TRBJ1-6, is KAGVTQTPRYLIKTRGQQVTLSCSPISGHRSVSWYQQTPGQGLQFLFEYFSETQRNKGNFPGRFSGRQFSNSRSEMNVSTLELGDSALYLCASSARLQDSPLHFGNGTRLTVT.

The chain uses TRBV5-8 and TRBJ2-3, with 9 bases that match TRBD1. The CDR3 consists of 14 residues. Per the germline V gene, CDR1 is SGHTS and CDR2 is YDEGEE. Germline trimming cut 6 bases from V and 2 bases from J; bases unmatched to any gene: 4. CDR3 protein: CASKDRGTTDTQYF. As DNA, the CDR3 is TGTGCCAGCAAGGACAGGGGAACCACAGATACGCAGTATTTT.

A remark on this clone: The junction departs from the called germline gene at one end, perhaps through a read error. The chain has TRBV30 and TRBJ1-4; 12 nucleotides match TRBD1. The CDR3 extends over 15 amino acids. CDR1 and CDR2 from the germline V gene are GTSNPN and SVGIG (reference sequence). This CDR3 is CVWSTSGTGGEKLFF. In nucleotides, the CDR3 is TGTGTCTGGAGTACATCCGGGACAGGGGGCGAAAAACTGTTTTTT.

The CDR3 loop is CASKRHPISPQHF. CDR3 DNA: TGCGCCAGCAAACGACACCCTATTTCGCCCCAGCATTTT. The rearrangement uses TRBV10-1 and TRBJ1-5; no firm D call. This CDR3 spans 13 amino acids. The germline gives CDR1 WNHNN, CDR2 SYGVQD (reference sequence). Deletions cut 7 bases from V and 9 bases from J, with 16 bases between.

This clone was detected only once. The chain combines TRBV4-3 with TRBJ2-3; 12 nucleotides line up with TRBD2. The V gene end was trimmed by 1 base and the J gene end by 4 bases; junction bases not matched to a gene: 9. This CDR3 spans 18 amino acids. CDR1 and CDR2 (germline): LGHNA, YSLEER. CDR3 nucleotides: TGCGCCAGCAGCCAAGCCCCATCTAGCGGGGGGGGAGCAGATACGCAGTATTTT. Translation gives CASSQAPSSGGGADTQYF.

This sequence joins TRBV11-3 and TRBJ2-3; no definite D call. The CDR3 is 14 residues long. Germline V gene lookup returns CDR1 SGHNT and CDR2 YENEEA. V dropped 2 bases and J dropped 3 bases, with 9 bases sitting between them. CDR3 sequence: CASSLNSGTDTQYF. CDR3 sequence (DNA): TGTGCCAGCAGCTTAAACTCGGGTACAGATACGCAGTATTTT.

As regards this clone: This same CDR3 is encoded by further DNA sequences in the sample. This rearrangement joins TRBV18 to TRBJ2-5; TRBD1 aligns across 8 bases. CDR1 KGHSH and CDR2 LQKENI come from the germline V gene. This CDR3 has 18 residues. V lost 3 bases, J lost 2 bases, and 14 bases stayed unmatched. DNA of the CDR3: TGTGCCAGCTCACCGCCAACCACCCGGGACAGGCGTCAAGAGACCCAGTACTTC. Encoded protein: CASSPPTTRDRRQETQYF.

CDR3 amino acids: CASSPGGGILETQYF. As DNA, the CDR3 is TGTGCCAGCAGCCCCGGTGGGGGGATCTTAGAGACCCAGTACTTC. The chain combines TRBV7-9 with TRBJ2-5; a possible D gene is TRBD2 (6 bases). This CDR3 has 15 residues. V lost 5 bases, J lost 4 bases, and 17 bases lay in between. From germline, CDR1 is SEHNR and CDR2 FQNEAQ (reference sequence).

This CDR3 is CAWRTGRAGANVLTF. The CDR3 region has the DNA TGTGCCTGGAGAACAGGGAGAGCTGGGGCCAACGTCCTGACTTTC. The chain recombines TRBV30 with TRBJ2-6, with D tentatively TRBD1 (6 bases). Germline V CDR1 and CDR2: GTSNPN, SVGIG (reference sequence). This CDR3 has 15 amino acids. The V end lost 3 bases, the J end lost 2 bases, and 11 bases lay between the germline ends.

This chain connects TRBV7-9 to TRBJ1-2, with D possibly being TRBD1 (6 bases). The germline V gene encodes CDR1 SEHNR and CDR2 FQNEAQ (reference sequence). This CDR3 spans 12 amino acids. Trimming took off 3 bases at V and 10 bases at J, with 12 bases between the two ends. The CDR3 DNA is TGTGCCAGCAGCTTTCTAGGGGGGGCCTACACCTTC. Protein sequence: CASSFLGGAYTF. Using reference TRBV7-9 and TRBJ1-2 for the parts outside the CDR3, the full variable domain is DTGVSQNPRHKITKRGQNVTFRCDPISEHNRLYWYRQTLGQGPEFLTYFQNEAQLEKSRLLSDRFSAERPKGSFSTLEIQRTEQGDSAMYLCASSFLGGAYTFGSGTRLTVV.

The chain links TRBV7-2 to TRBJ1-5; possibly TRBD1 for D (5 bases). This CDR3 is 17 amino acids long. Trimming removed 2 bases from V and 3 bases from J, with 17 bases in between. Germline V lookup: CDR1 SGHTA, CDR2 FQGNSA. In nucleotides, the CDR3 is TGTGCCAGCAGCTTACGGGGGACGAATCTCCACAATCAGCCCCAGCATTTT. It translates to CASSLRGTNLHNQPQHF.

V usage is TRBV7-6 and J usage is TRBJ2-5, with D possibly TRBD2 on 6 matching bases. V was trimmed by 5 bases and J by 2 bases, leaving 15 bases between them. The CDR3 has 15 residues. The V gene's germline CDR1 is SGHVS and CDR2 FNYEAQ. The chain's CDR3 is CASSLQGLSQETQYF. CDR3 sequence (DNA): TGTGCCAGCAGCCTTCAGGGACTCTCACAAGAGACCCAGTACTTC.

The CDR3 sequence is CASSSWGGRPQHF. CDR3 in DNA: TGTGCCAGCAGTTCATGGGGCGGCCGGCCCCAGCATTTT. This chain links TRBV27 with TRBJ1-5, with D perhaps TRBD1 (5 bases). Germline CDR1 MNHEY, CDR2 SMNVEV (reference sequence). V was trimmed by 4 bases and J by 9 bases, leaving 13 bases between them. The CDR3 length is 13 residues.

This sequence joins TRBV7-9 and TRBJ1-1; TRBD1 is a possible D gene (5 bases). V gave up 3 bases and J gave up 4 bases, with 9 bases separating them. CDR3 size: 13 residues. CDR1 SEHNR and CDR2 FQNEAQ come from the germline V gene (reference sequence). The CDR3, as DNA: TGTGCCAGCAGCTTTGTGGGGGGCACTGAAGCTTTCTTT. Translation gives CASSFVGGTEAFF.

V gene TRBV7-9 combines with J gene TRBJ1-2; D gene ambiguous. The CDR3 is 13 amino acids. The germline gives CDR1 SEHNR, CDR2 FQNEAQ (reference sequence). Trimming removed 1 base at V and 6 bases at J, with 9 bases between. The CDR3 region has the DNA TGTGCCAGCAGCTTAGGGGAGCGGGATGGCTACACCTTC. Amino acid sequence: CASSLGERDGYTF.

This clone appeared a few times. This chain links TRBV9 with TRBJ2-2; D possibly corresponds to TRBD2 (6 bases). V lost 4 bases to trimming and J lost 2 bases, with 9 bases between them. The CDR3 runs to 14 residues. Germline CDR1 and CDR2: SGDLS and YYNGEE. The CDR3 sequence: CASSSTSNTGELFF. The DNA of the CDR3 is TGTGCCAGCAGCTCTACTAGCAACACCGGGGAGCTGTTTTTT.

The genes are TRBV19 and TRBJ2-1; D unclear. Germline CDR1 and CDR2: LNHDA and SQIVND (reference sequence). There are 12 residues in the CDR3. V was shortened by 5 bases and J by 5 bases, with 7 bases between the two germline ends. The CDR3 protein is CASSRGDNEQFF. The CDR3 DNA sequence: TGTGCCAGTAGTCGAGGTGACAATGAGCAGTTCTTC.

The chain combines TRBV7-9 with TRBJ2-1; TRBD2 agrees at 7 bases. The germline gives CDR1 SEHNR, CDR2 FQNEAQ (reference sequence). CDR3 size: 13 residues. After removal of 4 bases from V and 5 bases from J, the junction contained 2 bases not matched to a gene. Written as DNA, the CDR3 is TGTGCCAGCAGCTGGGCGGGAGACAATGAGCAGTTCTTC. This sequence encodes CASSWAGDNEQFF.

The chain couples TRBV28 to TRBJ2-7; 7 bases match TRBD1. V was pared by 4 bases and J by 3 bases, with 6 bases of the junction left unmatched. This CDR3 contains 14 residues. Germline lookup yields CDR1 MDHEN and CDR2 SYDVKM. The CDR3 sequence is CASSSGTANYEQYV. In DNA form, the CDR3 reads TGTGCCAGCAGTTCGGGGACAGCAAACTACGAGCAGTACGTC.